Below are 21 T cell receptor beta chains sequenced from a single sample in a study of shared clonotypes between healthy human individuals. Assay: immunoSEQ multiplex PCR; the TCRdb copy retains only in-frame clones and omits some. The sample gives about 2.1 million clones, 80% to 95% of which show up once; over 1.5% is in the top ten. CD45RO-negative, CCR7-selected cells formed the naive CD8 fraction, which excluded terminally differentiated effector memory CD45RA+ cells. Sequenced material: naive CD8+ T cells from PBMCs. These receptors all come from a man younger than 35 in good health. Some clones in this sample may be carry-over from other donors' samples.

J is TRBJ2-3 and V is TRBV5-4; no reliable D call. Germline CDR1 is SGHNT and CDR2 is YYREEE (reference sequence). The ends were cut back, 3 bases at V and 4 bases at J, with 12 bases in the middle. The CDR3 runs 14 residues. Written as DNA, the CDR3 is TGTGCCAGCAGCTCGACCGCTAGGCCAGATACGCAGTATTTT. This encodes CASSSTARPDTQYF. Based on the CDR3 plus reference TRBV5-4 and TRBJ2-3, the full variable domain is ETGVTQSPTHLIKTRGQQVTLRCSSQSGHNTVSWYQQALGQGPQFIFQYYREEENGRGNFPPRFSGLQFPNYSSELNVNALELDDSALYLCASSSTARPDTQYFGPGTRLTVL.

The V gene is TRBV11-2, the J gene TRBJ2-1; D not resolved. The germline V gene encodes CDR1 SGHAT and CDR2 FQNNGV. V gave up 5 bases and J gave up 8 bases, with 22 bases separating them. The CDR3 consists of 16 residues. The chain's CDR3 is CASSRPDRNPPDEQFF. CDR3 sequence (DNA): TGTGCCAGCAGCCGTCCCGACCGAAACCCCCCCGATGAGCAGTTCTTC.

The V call is TRBV27, the J call TRBJ1-1, with D uncertain. The CDR3 runs 14 residues. The germline CDR1 and CDR2 sequences are MNHEY and SMNVEV (reference sequence). The V and J ends lost 2 bases and 5 bases respectively, with 12 bases between them. CDR3 DNA sequence: TGTGCCAGCAGTTTAGTTGGGGTTGCAACTGAAGCTTTCTTT. This sequence encodes CASSLVGVATEAFF.

This rearrangement joins TRBV11-2 to TRBJ1-1, with D maybe TRBD1 (6 bases). The CDR3 sequence is 14 residues long. Trimming cost V 5 bases and J 7 bases, with 17 bases left between them. Per germline, CDR1 SGHAT and CDR2 FQNNGV. In DNA form, the CDR3 reads TGTGCCAGCAGCCAAAGAGGGGGGCAGAGTGAAGCTTTCTTT. The encoded protein is CASSQRGGQSEAFF.

As for this clone: The same CDR3 can be traced to other DNA sequences in this sample. The rearrangement joins TRBV28 to TRBJ2-7; a weak D match, TRBD2 (6 bases). Germline V CDR1 and CDR2: MDHEN, SYDVKM. Trimming took 2 bases from V and 4 from J, leaving 12 bases between them. The CDR3 consists of 14 residues. This chain's CDR3 is CASSLRGGLYEQYF. CDR3 nucleotide sequence: TGTGCCAGCAGTTTAAGGGGAGGATTATACGAGCAGTACTTC.

The rearrangement links TRBV2 to TRBJ1-3, with D perhaps TRBD1 (5 bases). The V end was cut by 4 bases, the J end by 8 bases, with 12 bases between. The CDR3 totals 13 residues. From germline, CDR1 is SNHLY and CDR2 FYNNEI. In DNA, the CDR3 is TGTGCCAGCAGTGGGGACCCCGTGGACACCATATATTTT. Its protein is CASSGDPVDTIYF.

This chain joins TRBV5-1 and TRBJ2-7; a weak D match, TRBD1 (6 bases). There are 13 residues in the CDR3. Trimming took 4 bases from V and 3 from J, leaving 11 bases between them. Germline V gene lookup returns CDR1 SGHRS and CDR2 YFSETQ. In nucleotides, the CDR3 is TGCGCCAGCAGCCCAGGGGTCAACTACGAGCAGTACTTC. Translated: CASSPGVNYEQYF.

This clone was observed a single time. The rearrangement uses TRBV29-1 and TRBJ2-7, with no clear D. Germline values: CDR1 SQVTM, CDR2 ANQGSEA. The CDR3 is 13 amino acids. Trimming shortened V by 2 bases and J by 0 bases, and 8 bases separated the two germline ends. Written as DNA, the CDR3 is TGCAGCGTTGAAATCAGGTCCTCCTACGAGCAGTACTTC. Its protein product is CSVEIRSSYEQYF.

Note on this clone: Other DNA sequences in the sample encode the same CDR3. The chain employs TRBV27 and TRBJ1-1; D is ambiguous. V was cut by 0 bases and J by 2 bases, with 10 bases left in between. The CDR3 extends over 15 amino acids. The germline CDR1 and CDR2 sequences are MNHEY and SMNVEV (reference sequence). CDR3 region: CASSLSPGSNTEAFF. DNA for the CDR3: TGTGCCAGCAGTTTATCGCCCGGGAGTAACACTGAAGCTTTCTTT.

The gene calls are TRBV5-1 and TRBJ2-5; tentatively, D is TRBD1 (6 bases). V lost 3 bases, J lost 5 bases, and 20 bases lay in between. The CDR3 length is 16 residues. Per germline, CDR1 SGHRS and CDR2 YFSETQ. In DNA, the CDR3 is TGCGCCAGCAGCTGGGGCCCGGGACAACCGTCGGAGACCCAGTACTTC. Encoded protein: CASSWGPGQPSETQYF.

V and J are TRBV4-3 and TRBJ2-5; D possibly corresponds to TRBD1 (5 bases). CDR1 is LGHNA, CDR2 YSLEER, per germline. The V gene lost 1 base and the J gene lost 5 bases, with 17 bases spanning the gap. There are 16 residues in the CDR3. The CDR3 DNA is TGCGCCAGCAGCCAAGGGTCTAGGGGTAGGATGGAGACCCAGTACTTC. Translation gives CASSQGSRGRMETQYF.

The chain recombines TRBV5-1 with TRBJ1-1; 9 bases match TRBD1. CDR1 is SGHRS and CDR2 is YFSETQ in the germline V gene. The CDR3 totals 15 residues. The J segment lost 3 bases and the V segment lost 0 bases, leaving 3 bases of the junction unmatched. The CDR3 here is CASSLVGQGYTEAFF. CDR3 nucleotides: TGCGCCAGCAGCTTGGTGGGACAGGGCTACACTGAAGCTTTCTTT.

The chain has TRBV19 and TRBJ2-1; TRBD1 matches at 8 bases. The CDR3 is made up of 15 amino acids. V lost 7 bases to trimming and J lost 4 bases; unmatched junction nucleotides: 9. Per germline, CDR1 LNHDA and CDR2 SQIVND (reference sequence). CDR3 bases: TGTGCCAGTACCCAGGACAGGGCAGGATACAATGAGCAGTTCTTC. This codes for CASTQDRAGYNEQFF.

The gene calls are TRBV7-9 and TRBJ2-7, with 10 bases that match TRBD1. Per germline, CDR1 SEHNR and CDR2 FQNEAQ (reference sequence). V shed 4 bases and J 5 bases; nucleotides not matched to a gene: 2. The CDR3 runs 13 residues. The CDR3 DNA follows: TGTGCCAGCAGCTACGGGACAGGGGACGAGCAGTACTTC. This encodes CASSYGTGDEQYF.

CDR3 nucleotides: TGCGCCAGCAGCCCTGGGACCGGGTGGGGAGAAGAGACCCAGTACTTC. Translated, it gives CASSPGTGWGEETQYF. The chain is built from TRBV5-1 and TRBJ2-5, with D perhaps matching TRBD1 or TRBD2 (5 bases each). V gave up 4 bases and J gave up 3 bases, with 19 bases separating them. The CDR3 contains 16 residues. Per germline, CDR1 SGHRS and CDR2 YFSETQ.

Worth noting for this clone: Other DNA sequences in the sample encode the same CDR3. The chain carries TRBV27 and TRBJ1-1; D is unresolved. The CDR3 sequence is 13 residues long. Germline lookup yields CDR1 MNHEY and CDR2 SMNVEV (reference sequence). The ends were cut back, 7 bases at V and 5 bases at J, with 14 bases in the middle. Here the CDR3 reads CASTTGLGTEAFF. In DNA form, the CDR3 reads TGTGCCAGCACGACCGGACTAGGGACTGAAGCTTTCTTT.

For this clone: One junction end does not reproduce the germline sequence, and a read error may be involved. The chain combines TRBV14 with TRBJ2-7, with a tentative D call TRBD2 (5 bases). CDR3 length: 15 residues. Germline CDR1 is SGHDN and CDR2 is FVKESK. CDR3: CASSEEGVDPYEQYF. The CDR3 region has the DNA TGTGCCAGCAGCGAAGAGGGTGTAGACCCGTACGAGCAGTACTTC.

V is TRBV7-9 and J is TRBJ2-1; 10 nucleotides match TRBD2. The CDR3 extends over 14 amino acids. The junction had 3 bases not matched to a gene; V was cut back by 4 bases and J by 6 bases. CDR1 SEHNR and CDR2 FQNEAQ come from the germline V gene (reference sequence). The CDR3: CASSSGLAANEQFF. CDR3 nucleotide sequence: TGTGCCAGCAGCTCCGGACTAGCGGCCAATGAGCAGTTCTTC.

This chain uses TRBV5-1 with TRBJ2-2; TRBD1 matches 8 bases. The CDR3 length is 14 residues. Trimming cost V 4 bases and J 5 bases; bases outside gene matches: 4. Per the germline V gene, CDR1 is SGHRS and CDR2 is YFSETQ. The CDR3 sequence is CASSARQGTGELFF. Here the CDR3 DNA reads TGCGCCAGCAGCGCAAGACAGGGGACCGGGGAGCTGTTTTTT. Together with reference TRBV5-1 and TRBJ2-2, the CDR3 gives the full variable domain: KAGVTQTPRYLIKTRGQQVTLSCSPISGHRSVSWYQQTPGQGLQFLFEYFSETQRNKGNFPGRFSGRQFSNSRSEMNVSTLELGDSALYLCASSARQGTGELFFGEGSRLTVL.

The rearrangement uses TRBV4-1 and TRBJ1-2; no clear D gene. The germline CDR1 and CDR2 sequences are MGHRA and YSYEKL. This CDR3 has 14 residues. V lost 7 bases and J lost 4, with 16 bases in between. The CDR3: CASTPSFRSYGYTF. The CDR3 nucleotides are TGCGCCAGCACACCGTCGTTCAGATCCTATGGCTACACCTTC.

The chain carries TRBV19 and TRBJ2-7; 7 nucleotides agree with TRBD2. This CDR3 contains 14 residues. CDR1 is LNHDA and CDR2 is SQIVND in the germline V gene (reference sequence). J was trimmed by 2 bases and V by 5 bases; bases with no gene match: 6. The CDR3 sequence is CASSPGLVPYEQYF. As DNA, the CDR3 is TGTGCCAGTAGTCCCGGACTAGTCCCCTACGAGCAGTACTTC.